This is a list of T cell receptor beta chains from one sample in a study of blood T cell repertoires in COVID-19. Assay used: immunoSEQ multiplex PCR; TCRdb lists only in-frame clones, some missing. Seen here are 260,000 or so clones, 84% observed once, and the top ten hold 8% to 9.5%. The sequencing input was peripheral blood. The receptor source for this set is a human donor in a cohort sampled during active COVID-19. Each CDR3 is given with its conserved first and last residue. D genes are given only for firm matches. Clone size appears in some rows only: once, few, many, or a class for an expanded clone.

j_gene | abundance | d_gene | v_gene | CDR3aa | CDR3nt
TRBJ1-2 | NA | TRBD1 | TRBV5-4 | CASSFTGGYGYTF | TGTGCCAGCAGTTTCACAGGGGGCTACGGCTACACCTTC
TRBJ2-1 | once | NA | TRBV19 | CASSILVSDREQFF | TGTGCCAGTAGTATCCTCGTGAGCGACCGCGAGCAGTTCTTC
TRBJ2-7 | NA | TRBD1 | TRBV6-5 | CASSYSGTDYEQYF | TGTGCCAGCAGTTACTCGGGGACAGATTACGAGCAGTACTTC
TRBJ2-5 | NA | NA | TRBV3-1/TRBV3-2 | CASSQESRSGTQYF | TGTGCCAGCAGCCAAGAGTCCCGCTCGGGGACCCAGTACTTC
TRBJ2-2 | NA | TRBD2 | TRBV5-1 | CASSSGTSVDTGELFF | TGCGCCAGCAGCTCGGGGACTAGCGTTGACACCGGGGAGCTGTTTTTT
TRBJ2-7 | NA | TRBD1 | TRBV29-1 | CSVLGQDSPYEQYF | TGCAGCGTTTTAGGACAGGACTCCCCCTACGAGCAGTACTTC
TRBJ1-1 | NA | TRBD1 | TRBV18 | CASSPPGGARTEAFF | TGTGCCAGCTCACCACCAGGGGGCGCGAGGACTGAAGCTTTCTTT
TRBJ2-2 | once | TRBD2 | TRBV2 | CASKQLAGGLTGELFF | TGTGCCAGCAAACAACTAGCGGGGGGTCTAACCGGGGAGCTGTTTTTT
TRBJ1-6 | NA | NA | TRBV28 | CASSPGGRNSPLHF | TGTGCCAGCAGTCCGGGGGGGAGGAATTCACCCCTCCACTTT
TRBJ2-5 | NA | NA | TRBV14 | CASSQERPPQGTQYF | TGTGCCAGCAGCCAAGAGCGACCACCCCAGGGGACCCAGTACTTC
TRBJ2-7 | NA | TRBD1 | TRBV6-5 | CASSSTRQGVTYEQYF | TGTGCCAGCAGTTCCACTCGACAGGGTGTGACCTACGAGCAGTACTTC
TRBJ1-3 | NA | TRBD1 | TRBV5-1 | CASRLYTGAGNTIYF | TGCGCCAGCAGGCTATATACAGGGGCTGGAAACACCATATATTTT
TRBJ2-7 | NA | NA | TRBV27 | CASRPLTSTSYEQYF | TGTGCCAGCAGGCCACTCACTAGCACCTCCTACGAGCAGTACTTC
TRBJ2-1 | NA | TRBD2 | TRBV3-1/TRBV3-2 | CASSPSGTSGRQFF | TGTGCCAGCAGCCCGTCGGGGACTAGCGGGCGCCAGTTCTTC
TRBJ1-1 | NA | NA | TRBV11-2 | CASSLVRGGFVNTEAFF | TGTGCCAGCAGCTTAGTTCGGGGAGGCTTTGTGAACACTGAAGCTTTCTTT
TRBJ1-4 | NA | TRBD1 | TRBV4-3 | CASSQDGTGYEKLFF | TGCGCCAGCAGCCAAGATGGGACAGGGTATGAAAAACTGTTTTTT
TRBJ1-1 | NA | TRBD1 | TRBV11-3 | CASSATGGTEAFF | TGTGCCAGCAGCGCGACAGGGGGCACTGAAGCTTTCTTT
TRBJ2-3 | few | NA | TRBV9 | CASSVVGEGTDTQYF | TGTGCCAGCAGCGTAGTCGGGGAGGGCACAGATACGCAGTATTTT
TRBJ2-1 | NA | NA | TRBV7-8 | CASSRASLPSYNEQFF | TGTGCCAGCAGCCGAGCTAGCCTTCCCTCCTACAATGAGCAGTTCTTC
TRBJ1-5 | NA | NA | TRBV18 | CASSPLGESMAQHF | TGTGCCAGCTCACCACTGGGAGAATCTATGGCCCAGCATTTT
TRBJ1-5 | NA | NA | TRBV18 | CASSPGPTQPQHF | TGTGCCAGCTCACCAGGGCCCACCCAGCCCCAGCATTTT
TRBJ1-6 | few | NA | TRBV28 | CASSLWIQGSYNSPLHF | TGTGCCAGCAGTTTATGGATCCAGGGATCCTATAATTCACCCCTCCACTTT
TRBJ1-5 | NA | NA | TRBV3-1/TRBV3-2 | CASSQGGRWVEPQHF | TGTGCCAGCAGCCAAGGGGGCAGGTGGGTTGAGCCCCAGCATTTT
TRBJ1-1 | NA | NA | TRBV28 | CASRTSNTEAFF | TGTGCCAGCAGGACATCGAACACTGAAGCTTTCTTT
TRBJ2-1 | few | TRBD1 | TRBV15 | CATSRDRSNSYNEQFF | TGTGCCACCAGCAGGGACAGGTCTAACTCCTACAATGAGCAGTTCTTC
TRBJ1-5 | NA | NA | TRBV1 | CTSREESSGPQHF | TGCACCAGCCGGGAGGAATCTTCTGGCCCCCAGCATTTT
TRBJ2-2 | NA | TRBD2 | TRBV5-1 | CASSSGLAASNTGELFF | TGCGCCAGCAGCTCTGGACTAGCGGCCTCGAACACCGGGGAGCTGTTTTTT
TRBJ2-1 | NA | TRBD1 | TRBV3-1/TRBV3-2 | CASSQASGQGSNEQFF | TGTGCCAGCAGCCAAGCCTCGGGACAGGGTTCCAATGAGCAGTTCTTC
TRBJ2-5 | NA | NA | TRBV11-2 | CASSSRFGEGGQETQYF | TGTGCCAGCAGCTCCCGGTTTGGCGAGGGAGGTCAAGAGACCCAGTACTTC
TRBJ1-3 | once | TRBD1 | TRBV6-5 | CASSVPGQGNTIYF | TGTGCCAGCAGCGTACCGGGACAGGGAAACACCATATATTTT
TRBJ1-3 | once | NA | TRBV10-2 | CASSEGQQSGNTIYF | TGCGCCAGCAGTGAGGGGCAGCAGTCTGGAAACACCATATATTTT
TRBJ1-6 | NA | TRBD1 | TRBV28 | CASSSPGQGADNSPLHF | TGTGCCAGCAGTTCCCCGGGACAGGGGGCTGATAATTCACCCCTCCACTTT
TRBJ2-7 | NA | NA | TRBV4-2 | CASSQGLSYYEQYF | TGTGCCAGCAGCCAAGGACTATCATACTACGAGCAGTACTTC
TRBJ2-4 | NA | NA | TRBV27 | CASSLGTRDIQYF | TGTGCCAGCAGTTTAGGGACAAGGGACATTCAGTACTTC
TRBJ2-1 | NA | NA | TRBV6-5 | CASRGSGIKVNEQFF | TGTGCCAGCAGGGGGTCAGGGATTAAGGTCAATGAGCAGTTCTTC
TRBJ1-6 | NA | TRBD1 | TRBV28 | CASSSDRGSNNSPLHF | TGTGCCAGCAGCTCCGACAGGGGATCCAATAATTCACCCCTCCACTTT
TRBJ2-5 | NA | TRBD2 | TRBV3-1/TRBV3-2 | CASSQGGAGGLETQYF | TGTGCCAGCAGCCAAGGGGGAGCGGGGGGGCTGGAGACCCAGTACTTC
TRBJ2-2 | NA | TRBD2 | TRBV13 | CASSLEAGVSTGELFF | TGTGCCAGCAGCTTAGAAGCGGGGGTTTCGACCGGGGAGCTGTTTTTT
TRBJ2-1 | NA | TRBD2 | TRBV3-1/TRBV3-2 | CASSHVTSGTGEQFF | TGTGCCAGCAGCCACGTGACTAGCGGGACAGGTGAGCAGTTCTTC
TRBJ1-2 | NA | NA | TRBV5-8 | CASSFQAGTNYGYTF | TGTGCCAGCAGCTTTCAAGCTGGGACAAACTATGGCTACACCTTC
TRBJ2-3 | NA | TRBD1 | TRBV24-1 | CATSETGVRGTQYF | TGTGCCACCAGTGAGACAGGGGTGAGGGGTACGCAGTATTTT
TRBJ2-2 | NA | NA | TRBV7-7 | CASSLRPGSGVGELFF | TGTGCTAGCAGCTTAAGGCCCGGTTCGGGGGTCGGGGAGCTGTTTTTT
TRBJ1-4 | NA | TRBD1 | TRBV18 | CASSPGTGDNEKLFF | TGTGCCAGCTCACCTGGGACAGGGGATAATGAAAAACTGTTTTTT
TRBJ2-2 | NA | TRBD1 | TRBV5-5 | CASSLTGQGSLRELFF | TGTGCCAGCAGCTTAACGGGACAGGGAAGTCTCAGGGAGCTGTTTTTC
TRBJ2-7 | NA | NA | TRBV11-2 | CASSLFGQSSYEQYF | TGTGCCAGCAGCTTATTTGGGCAGAGCTCCTACGAGCAGTACTTC
TRBJ1-1 | NA | NA | TRBV5-1 | CASSPEGTYMNTEAFF | TGCGCCAGCAGCCCGGAGGGGACTTACATGAACACTGAAGCTTTCTTT
TRBJ1-1 | NA | NA | TRBV19 | CASSIAGGTEAFF | TGTGCCAGTAGTATAGCGGGGGGCACTGAAGCTTTCTTT
TRBJ2-7 | NA | NA | TRBV6-5 | CASSRGYYEQYF | TGTGCCAGCAGCAGGGGCTACTACGAGCAGTACTTC